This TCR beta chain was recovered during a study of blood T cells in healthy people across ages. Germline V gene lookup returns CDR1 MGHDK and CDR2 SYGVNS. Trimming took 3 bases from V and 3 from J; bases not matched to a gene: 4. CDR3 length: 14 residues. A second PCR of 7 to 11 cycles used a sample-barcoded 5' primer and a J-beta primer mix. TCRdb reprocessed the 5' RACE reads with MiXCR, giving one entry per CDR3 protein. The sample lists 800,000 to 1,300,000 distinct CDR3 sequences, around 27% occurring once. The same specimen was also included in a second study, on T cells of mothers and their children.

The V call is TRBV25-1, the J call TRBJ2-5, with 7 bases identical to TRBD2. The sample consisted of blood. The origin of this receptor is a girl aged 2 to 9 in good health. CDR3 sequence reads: CASSDGTIEETQYF. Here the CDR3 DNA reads TGTGCCAGCAGTGACGGGACTATTGAAGAGACCCAGTACTTC.